A selection of T cell receptor beta chains follows, all from one sample in a study of chemoradiotherapy in HPV16-positive cancers. Libraries were prepared by immunoSEQ multiplex PCR; TCRdb keeps only in-frame clonotypes and omits some of them. The repertoire holds under 5,500 clones, with about 86% as singletons. Sequenced material: tumor tissue, taken from a patient who underwent chemoradiotherapy. The receptors were sampled from a human donor with HPV-associated anogenital cancer. Each CDR3 is given with its conserved first and last residue. Fields, in order: J gene, D gene, clone size, V gene, CDR3 protein, CDR3 DNA. The D gene is left open where the match is weak. The size of a clone is reported for some rows only, either as once, few or many, or as a class for expanded clones.

J gene: TRBJ2-1; D gene: TRBD2; clone size: .; V gene: TRBV11-2; CDR3 protein: CASSPSLAASYNEQFF; CDR3 DNA: TGTGCCAGCAGCCCCTCGCTAGCGGCCTCCTACAATGAGCAGTTCTTC
J gene: TRBJ1-2; D gene: TRBD1; clone size: .; V gene: TRBV5-6; CDR3 protein: CASSSPGGGRYYTF; CDR3 DNA: TGTGCCAGCAGCTCGCCAGGGGGAGGACGGTACTACACCTTC
J gene: TRBJ1-1; D gene: .; clone size: .; V gene: TRBV20-1; CDR3 protein: CSARQNTEAFF; CDR3 DNA: TGCAGTGCTAGACAGAACACTGAAGCTTTCTTT
J gene: TRBJ2-3; D gene: TRBD1; clone size: .; V gene: TRBV9; CDR3 protein: CASSDTGVYTDTQYF; CDR3 DNA: TGTGCCAGCAGTGATACAGGGGTTTACACAGATACGCAGTATTTT
J gene: TRBJ1-3; D gene: .; clone size: few; V gene: TRBV4-2; CDR3 protein: CASSQDPGSGNTIYF; CDR3 DNA: TGTGCCAGCAGCCAAGATCCGGGCTCTGGAAACACCATATATTTT
J gene: TRBJ1-1; D gene: TRBD1; clone size: once; V gene: TRBV23-1; CDR3 protein: CASTPPTGVGTEAFF; CDR3 DNA: TGCGCCAGCACCCCCCCGACAGGGGTGGGCACTGAAGCTTTCTTT
J gene: TRBJ2-3; D gene: .; clone size: .; V gene: TRBV9; CDR3 protein: CASSERGFSTDTQYF; CDR3 DNA: TGTGCCAGCAGCGAACGGGGATTTAGCACAGATACGCAGTATTTT
J gene: TRBJ2-2; D gene: TRBD2; clone size: .; V gene: TRBV28; CDR3 protein: CASRQGAGRDNTGELFF; CDR3 DNA: TGTGCCAGCAGACAAGGGGCAGGGAGGGATAACACCGGGGAGCTGTTTTTT
J gene: TRBJ1-3; D gene: .; clone size: .; V gene: TRBV5-8; CDR3 protein: CASSFWDRNTIYF; CDR3 DNA: TGTGCCAGCAGCTTCTGGGATCGGAACACCATATATTTT
J gene: TRBJ1-1; D gene: TRBD1; clone size: .; V gene: TRBV19; CDR3 protein: CASSIGGQTNTEAFF; CDR3 DNA: TGTGCCAGTAGTATAGGGGGACAGACGAACACTGAAGCTTTCTTT
J gene: TRBJ2-2; D gene: .; clone size: .; V gene: TRBV4-3; CDR3 protein: CASSHFDGELFF; CDR3 DNA: TGCGCCAGCAGCCACTTCGACGGGGAGCTGTTTTTT
J gene: TRBJ1-1; D gene: TRBD1; clone size: .; V gene: TRBV6-1; CDR3 protein: CASSDRAPPVAFF; CDR3 DNA: TGTGCCAGCAGCGACAGGGCCCCACCGGTAGCTTTCTTT
J gene: TRBJ2-1; D gene: TRBD1; clone size: .; V gene: TRBV5-1; CDR3 protein: CASSPEPGQFYNEQFF; CDR3 DNA: TGCGCCAGCAGCCCGGAGCCGGGACAGTTTTACAATGAGCAGTTCTTC
J gene: TRBJ2-5; D gene: .; clone size: .; V gene: TRBV4-2; CDR3 protein: CASSQETVPRETQYF; CDR3 DNA: TGTGCCAGCAGCCAAGAAACAGTTCCAAGAGAGACCCAGTACTTC
J gene: TRBJ2-1; D gene: .; clone size: .; V gene: TRBV30; CDR3 protein: CAWMGLAMYNEQFF; CDR3 DNA: TGTGCCTGGATGGGGTTAGCGATGTACAATGAGCAGTTCTTC
J gene: TRBJ2-3; D gene: TRBD2; clone size: .; V gene: TRBV5-1; CDR3 protein: CASSLGGVPDTQYF; CDR3 DNA: TGCGCCAGCAGCCTGGGGGGGGTCCCAGATACGCAGTATTTT
J gene: TRBJ1-4; D gene: .; clone size: .; V gene: TRBV2; CDR3 protein: CASRVEGKLFF; CDR3 DNA: TGTGCCAGCAGGGTTGAAGGAAAACTGTTTTTT
J gene: TRBJ2-1; D gene: TRBD1; clone size: .; V gene: TRBV7-2; CDR3 protein: CASSWAGTGLVEQFF; CDR3 DNA: TGTGCCAGCAGCTGGGCCGGGACAGGGCTTGTCGAGCAGTTCTTC
J gene: TRBJ1-5; D gene: .; clone size: .; V gene: TRBV7-9; CDR3 protein: CASSLEEEGPNQPQHF; CDR3 DNA: TGTGCCAGCAGCTTAGAGGAGGAGGGCCCCAATCAGCCCCAGCATTTT
J gene: TRBJ2-1; D gene: TRBD2; clone size: .; V gene: TRBV7-2; CDR3 protein: CASSAPSGVNEQFF; CDR3 DNA: TGTGCCAGCAGCGCTCCTAGCGGCGTCAATGAGCAGTTCTTC
J gene: TRBJ2-2; D gene: TRBD2; clone size: .; V gene: TRBV29-1; CDR3 protein: CSAGTSGSYGELFF; CDR3 DNA: TGCAGCGCGGGGACTAGCGGGAGTTACGGGGAGCTGTTTTTT
J gene: TRBJ1-4; D gene: TRBD1; clone size: .; V gene: TRBV2; CDR3 protein: CASSAQGLGEKLFF; CDR3 DNA: TGTGCCAGCAGTGCACAGGGGTTGGGGGAAAAACTGTTTTTT